The 10 T cell receptor beta chains listed next were all sequenced from one sample in a study of shared clonotypes between healthy human individuals. TCRdb's table, derived via immunoSEQ multiplex PCR, lists solely in-frame clones and lacks some. The table includes about 660,000 clones, around 72% detected once. The sequencing sample was made of memory CD4+ T cells sorted from blood. Indicated subset: CD45RA-negative fraction. The source is a young woman in good health.

CDR3 region: CASSSAASGHYNEQFF. The DNA for the CDR3 is TGTGCCAGTAGTTCGGCAGCTAGCGGGCATTACAATGAGCAGTTCTTC. The chain combines TRBV19 with TRBJ2-1, with 8 bases matching TRBD2. The V and J ends lost 5 bases and 4 bases, in that order; junction bases with no gene match: 10. CDR1 and CDR2 from the germline V gene are LNHDA and SQIVND (reference sequence). This CDR3 has 16 residues.

This chain joins TRBV5-6 and TRBJ1-5; D remains ambiguous. Trimming removed 3 bases at V and 4 bases at J, with 8 bases between. Germline CDR1 reads SGHDT; CDR2 reads YYEEEE. This CDR3 is 13 amino acids long. DNA for the CDR3: TGTGCCAGCAGCTCTAACAGAAATCAGCCCCAGCATTTT. It is translated as CASSSNRNQPQHF.

This clone turned up a few times. The chain has TRBV4-1 and TRBJ1-2; TRBD1 matches at 8 bases. The CDR3 runs 16 residues. With 0 bases clipped from V and 4 bases from J, the junction kept 7 bases outside the gene matches. CDR1 and CDR2 from the germline V gene are MGHRA and YSYEKL. The CDR3 here is CASSQDRGRTPYGYTF. As DNA, the CDR3 is TGCGCCAGCAGCCAAGACAGGGGGCGCACCCCCTATGGCTACACCTTC.

The chain uses TRBV29-1 and TRBJ2-1, with 7 bases fitting TRBD2. Germline V gene lookup returns CDR1 SQVTM and CDR2 ANQGSEA. Germline trimming cut 0 bases from V and 7 bases from J; bases unmatched to any gene: 0. The CDR3 is 12 residues long. CDR3 coding DNA: TGCAGCGTTGAAGAGCGGGAGAATGAGCAGTTCTTC. It translates to CSVEERENEQFF.

The V gene is TRBV7-9, the J gene TRBJ2-7; D assignment may be TRBD1 or TRBD2 (5 bases each). This CDR3 has 14 amino acids. Trimming shortened V by 5 bases and J by 1 base, and 12 bases separated the two germline ends. Germline values: CDR1 SEHNR, CDR2 FQNEAQ (reference sequence). In DNA form, the CDR3 reads TGTGCCAGCAGCCCCGGGACGCGTTCCTACGAGCAGTACTTC. It encodes CASSPGTRSYEQYF.

This chain uses TRBV29-1 with TRBJ2-2; tentatively, D is TRBD1 or TRBD2 (5 bases each). This CDR3 region has 13 residues. Germline lookup yields CDR1 SQVTM and CDR2 ANQGSEA. Between the trimmed V and J ends, which lost 5 bases and 9 bases, there was a span of 16 bases. The CDR3 sequence: CSVIGGRGRELFF. For the CDR3, the DNA is TGCAGCGTTATCGGCGGCCGGGGACGGGAGCTGTTTTTT.

This rearrangement joins TRBV4-1 to TRBJ2-3; 9 positions match TRBD1. The J segment lost 2 bases and the V segment lost 2 bases, leaving 14 bases of the junction unmatched. The CDR3 extends over 19 amino acids. In germline, CDR1 is MGHRA, CDR2 YSYEKL. CDR3 DNA sequence: TGCGCCAGCAGCCAACAAACAGGGGGCGCTGGGGTCGACACAGATACGCAGTATTTT. Encoded protein: CASSQQTGGAGVDTDTQYF.

This clone came up a few times. This chain connects TRBV10-3 to TRBJ1-5; D is perhaps TRBD1 (5 bases). CDR1 and CDR2 (germline): ENHRY, SYGVKD. V lost 4 bases and J lost 7, with 14 bases in between. The CDR3 is made up of 14 amino acids. The CDR3 reads CAISAEAGEQPQHF. CDR3 in DNA: TGTGCCATCAGTGCTGAGGCGGGGGAGCAGCCCCAGCATTTT.

In its sample, this clone was seen many times. The V and J genes are TRBV6-5 and TRBJ1-2; the match to TRBD1 covers 8 bases. With V trimmed by 5 bases and J by 8 bases, 10 bases remained unmatched. CDR3 length equals 14 residues. Germline CDR1 and CDR2: MNHEY and SVGAGI. The CDR3 loop reads CASSPGTGFGGYTF. CDR3 DNA: TGTGCCAGCAGTCCCGGGACAGGTTTTGGGGGCTACACCTTC.

In this sample, this clone turned up a few times. The chain has TRBV7-2 and TRBJ2-7, with D hard to call. The length of the CDR3 is 15 residues. In germline, CDR1 is SGHTA, CDR2 FQGNSA. V gave up 4 bases and J gave up 2 bases, with 15 bases separating them. The CDR3 loop is CASSSPSTPPYEQYF. As DNA, the CDR3 is TGTGCCAGCAGCTCCCCCTCGACACCCCCCTACGAGCAGTACTTC.